One and the same sample provided the 20 T cell receptor beta chains below, sequenced in a study of graft-versus-host responses after intestinal transplantation. Repertoires were generated with immunoSEQ multiplex PCR, while TCRdb's copy carries only in-frame clones and drops some. The sample records more than 95,000 clones, roughly 93% being singletons. For these TCRs, the target antigens are not known. The material was unstimulated CD8+ T cells sorted from spleen or lymph node cells, obtained before intestinal transplant. These receptors all stem from a human donor who received an intestinal transplant.

This clone was counted a single time. This chain connects TRBV30 to TRBJ2-1, with no clear D. Trimming stripped 0 bases from V and 8 bases from J, with 8 bases between. This CDR3 has 12 amino acids. Germline loops: CDR1 GTSNPN, CDR2 SVGIG (reference sequence). The CDR3 protein is CAWSVLIDEQFF. As DNA, the CDR3 is TGTGCCTGGAGTGTACTTATAGATGAGCAGTTCTTC.

The CDR3, as DNA: TGTGCCAGCAGTTCGACCAACTATGGCTACACCTTC. It encodes CASSSTNYGYTF. V and J are TRBV27 and TRBJ1-2; no clear D gene. CDR1 and CDR2 from the germline V gene are MNHEY and SMNVEV (reference sequence). The length of the CDR3 is 12 residues. Deletions cut 4 bases from V and 2 bases from J, with 5 bases between.

V usage is TRBV14 and J usage is TRBJ2-5; D remains unclear. V was cut by 0 bases and J by 0 bases, with 8 bases left in between. The CDR3 contains 15 residues. The V gene's germline CDR1 is SGHDN and CDR2 FVKESK. The CDR3 DNA follows: TGTGCCAGCAGCCAAGATGTACCAGACCAAGAGACCCAGTACTTC. Encoded protein: CASSQDVPDQETQYF.

V gene TRBV12-5 combines with J gene TRBJ2-1, with 8 nucleotides matching TRBD1. The CDR3 contains 14 residues. CDR1 is LGHNT, CDR2 FRNRAP, per germline. The ends lost 5 bases at V and 4 bases at J; junction bases unmatched: 4. The CDR3 DNA reads TGTGCTAGTGGTGCCGGGACAGGATACAATGAGCAGTTCTTC. It translates to CASGAGTGYNEQFF.

In its sample, this clone was seen once. The chain has TRBV30 and TRBJ1-4; D gene unclear. V lost 0 bases and J 8 bases, leaving 19 bases between the germline ends. The CDR3 has 16 amino acids. Germline CDR1 GTSNPN, CDR2 SVGIG (reference sequence). DNA of the CDR3: TGTGCCTGGAGTGTGGGCCAGTGGGGTTCCCGGGAAAAACTGTTTTTT. Translating it yields CAWSVGQWGSREKLFF.

The CDR3 DNA follows: TGTGCCAGCAGCGGCCAGGGTAGCAATCAGCCCCAGCATTTT. Its translation: CASSGQGSNQPQHF. The chain joins TRBV9 to TRBJ1-5; D possibly corresponds to TRBD1 (5 bases). This CDR3 comprises 14 residues. Germline CDR1 SGDLS, CDR2 YYNGEE. Trimming removed 3 bases at V and 0 bases at J, with 7 bases between.

The V and J genes are TRBV11-2 and TRBJ1-1; D remains unclear. The germline V gene encodes CDR1 SGHAT and CDR2 FQNNGV. Between the trimmed V and J ends, which lost 2 bases and 3 bases, there was a span of 4 bases. CDR3 size: 12 residues. The CDR3: CASSLWDTEAFF. The CDR3 nucleotides read TGTGCCAGCAGCTTATGGGACACTGAAGCTTTCTTT.

The chain recombines TRBV6-1 with TRBJ2-7; D ambiguous. The V and J ends lost 0 bases and 6 bases respectively, with 9 bases between them. This CDR3 is built from 13 residues. Germline V gene lookup returns CDR1 MNHNS and CDR2 SASEGT. In DNA, the CDR3 is TGTGCCAGCAGTGAAGCGCAACTTTCCGAGCAGTACTTC. This translates into CASSEAQLSEQYF.

The chain links TRBV27 to TRBJ2-1; 7 bases agree with TRBD1. Germline V gene data show CDR1 as MNHEY and CDR2 as SMNVEV (reference sequence). The CDR3 runs 14 residues. J gave up 8 bases and V 3 bases, and 7 bases lay outside the gene matches. CDR3: CASSFSGTAYEQFF. CDR3 coding DNA: TGTGCCAGCAGTTTCTCCGGGACAGCCTATGAGCAGTTCTTC.

The chain links TRBV2 to TRBJ1-2; the D gene is possibly TRBD1 (5 bases). The CDR3 is 17 amino acids. The germline V gene encodes CDR1 SNHLY and CDR2 FYNNEI. With 0 bases removed from V and 4 bases from J, the gap between germline ends came to 18 bases. The CDR3 DNA reads TGTGCCAGCAGTGAAGCTCCTCCCCCAGGGTACCCCTATGGCTACACCTTC. Encoded protein: CASSEAPPPGYPYGYTF.

V usage is TRBV19 and J usage is TRBJ2-1, with D possibly matching TRBD2 (5 bases). Per the germline V gene, CDR1 is LNHDA and CDR2 is SQIVND (reference sequence). The CDR3 spans 11 residues. The ends were cut back, 5 bases at V and 6 bases at J, with 5 bases in the middle. The DNA of the CDR3 is TGTGCCAGTAGTGCGGGCAATGAGCAGTTCTTC. It specifies CASSAGNEQFF.

The chain joins TRBV18 to TRBJ1-2, with D unresolved. Germline CDR1 KGHSH, CDR2 LQKENI. Trimming shortened V by 0 bases and J by 5 bases, and 7 bases separated the two germline ends. The CDR3 has 13 residues. CDR3 sequence (DNA): TGTGCCAGCTCACCACCGGTACTTTATGGCTACACCTTC. Amino acid sequence: CASSPPVLYGYTF.

This clone was found once. The chain has TRBV27 and TRBJ2-1; no firm D call. The germline V gene encodes CDR1 MNHEY and CDR2 SMNVEV (reference sequence). Trimming shortened V by 2 bases and J by 3 bases, and 8 bases separated the two germline ends. The CDR3 is 14 amino acids. The DNA of the CDR3 is TGTGCCAGCAGTTTACCTGGGGACTACAATGAGCAGTTCTTC. Translation gives CASSLPGDYNEQFF.

The chain carries TRBV27 and TRBJ1-4; tentatively, D is TRBD1 (5 bases). V was clipped by 4 bases and J by 2 bases, with 11 bases between them. CDR1 and CDR2 (germline): MNHEY, SMNVEV (reference sequence). This CDR3 spans 15 amino acids. CDR3 sequence reads: CASSSREQTNEKLFF. Written as DNA, the CDR3 is TGTGCCAGCAGTTCCAGGGAGCAGACTAATGAAAAACTGTTTTTT. Drawing the rest from reference TRBV27 and TRBJ1-4, the complete variable domain is EAQVTQNPRYLITVTGKKLTVTCSQNMNHEYMSWYRQDPGLGLRQIYYSMNVEVTDKGDVPEGYKVSRKEKRNFPLILESPSPNQTSLYFCASSSREQTNEKLFFGSGTQLSVL.

This chain uses TRBV6-5 with TRBJ2-7, with D uncertain. Trimming removed 6 bases at V and 4 bases at J, with 19 bases between. CDR3 length equals 15 residues. The germline V gene has CDR1 MNHEY and CDR2 SVGAGI. The CDR3 reads CASSPRVGLRYEQYF. DNA of the CDR3: TGTGCCAGCAGCCCCCGGGTCGGGCTTCGGTACGAGCAGTACTTC.

This chain uses TRBV7-9 with TRBJ1-1, with 7 bases aligning to TRBD1. V lost 2 bases and J lost 3; bases outside the gene matches: 6. CDR1 and CDR2 from the germline V gene are SEHNR and FQNEAQ (reference sequence). The CDR3 extends over 15 amino acids. The CDR3, as DNA: TGTGCCAGCAGCTTAACAGGGGCAGGAGACACTGAAGCTTTCTTT. This sequence encodes CASSLTGAGDTEAFF. Full variable domain (remainder filled in from reference TRBV7-9 and TRBJ1-1): DTGVSQNPRHKITKRGQNVTFRCDPISEHNRLYWYRQTLGQGPEFLTYFQNEAQLEKSRLLSDRFSAERPKGSFSTLEIQRTEQGDSAMYLCASSLTGAGDTEAFFGQGTRLTVV.

The rearrangement uses TRBV5-1 and TRBJ1-1, with 8 positions matching TRBD1. Trimming cost V 4 bases and J 3 bases; bases outside gene matches: 23. The CDR3 has 20 amino acids. Looked up from germline, CDR1 is SGHRS and CDR2 is YFSETQ. The CDR3 DNA reads as TGCGCCAGCAGCCCAGCCGGGACAGGTTCTATTTCGTCGACTCACACTGAAGCTTTCTTT. This encodes CASSPAGTGSISSTHTEAFF.

A note on this clone: The junction departs from the called germline gene at one end, perhaps through a read error. V is TRBV5-8 and J is TRBJ1-5, with D hard to call. The CDR3 totals 15 residues. Germline CDR1 is SGHTS and CDR2 is YDEGEE. CDR3 bases: TGTGCCAGCAGCTTGGAACAGTTGGGCAATCGGCCCCAGCATTTT. Protein product: CASSLEQLGNRPQHF.

J is TRBJ2-1 and V is TRBV6-1, with 9 bases aligning to TRBD1. There are 18 residues in the CDR3. Germline CDR1 MNHNS, CDR2 SASEGT. V shed 0 bases and J 9 bases; nucleotides not matched to a gene: 15. The CDR3, as DNA: TGTGCCAGCAGTGAAGCGTGGACCGGGACAGGGCGCTTCAGTGAGCAGTTCTTC. It encodes CASSEAWTGTGRFSEQFF.

The J gene is TRBJ2-7, the V gene TRBV5-5; tentatively, D is TRBD1 (6 bases). This CDR3 spans 13 amino acids. Trimming took 6 bases from V and 0 from J, leaving 10 bases between them. The germline V gene encodes CDR1 SGHKS and CDR2 YYEKEE (reference sequence). This chain's CDR3 is CASIGQSSYEQYF. DNA for the CDR3: TGTGCCAGCATCGGACAGAGCTCCTACGAGCAGTACTTC.